The 20 T cell receptor beta chains reported below all come from one sample, sequenced in a study of post-analysis software for immune sequencing data (dated by TCRdb to the mid-2010s). General study outcomes and caveats: Patients showed significantly higher frequencies than controls for roughly five TRBV segments, among them TRBV5-6, TRBV5-1 and TRBV20-1.

The method was PCR. TCRdb shows the sequencer as Illumina HiSeq 2500. To reduce PCR and sequencing biases, unique molecular identifiers were incorporated into the TCR beta cDNA libraries. TCRdb trimmed public reads at Q25 via fastp, called clones via MiXCR and kept in-frame beta chains. Under each unique CDR3 protein, matching rows form one entry showing the most common genes and DNA. Recorded for this sample are about 400,000 distinct CDR3 sequences; around a third of them occurred a single time. The top ten clones comprise roughly an eighth of the sample. Their cognate antigens are unknown. The sample was blood. The receptor set was obtained from a girl aged 10-17 years with multiple sclerosis.

The rearrangement links TRBV29-1 to TRBJ1-4, with a possible D match to TRBD1 (5 bases). The ends were cut back, 0 bases at V and 0 bases at J, with 11 bases in the middle. CDR1 and CDR2 (germline): SQVTM, ANQGSEA. There are 16 residues in the CDR3. CDR3 amino acids: CSVEEVGGATNEKLFF. CDR3 nucleotides: TGCAGCGTTGAAGAAGTGGGGGGAGCAACTAATGAAAAACTGTTTTTT.

In the case of this clonotype: The junction departs from germline at one end; a sequencing error may be responsible. The V gene is TRBV7-2, the J gene TRBJ2-7; 7 bases match TRBD2. Germline V gene lookup returns CDR1 SGHTA and CDR2 FQGNSA. The CDR3 length is 13 residues. The CDR3 nucleotides read TGTGCCGGCAGTCTGGGGGGGATGGACGAGCAGTACTTC. This sequence encodes CAGSLGGMDEQYF.

This clonotype was seen a handful of times. The V and J genes are TRBV5-1 and TRBJ2-7; 9 nucleotides agree with TRBD1. This CDR3 has 15 residues. Germline CDR1 reads SGHRS; CDR2 reads YFSETQ. The trim removed 3 bases at V and 3 bases at J, leaving 7 bases unmatched. This CDR3 is CASSSLDRGIYEQYF. The CDR3 DNA reads as TGCGCCAGCAGCTCCTTGGACAGGGGAATCTACGAGCAGTACTTC.

There are a few counts of this clonotype. The chain uses TRBV7-9 and TRBJ1-5; 9 bases are a match to TRBD1. In germline, CDR1 is SEHNR, CDR2 FQNEAQ (reference sequence). The J segment lost 0 bases and the V segment lost 4 bases, leaving 10 bases of the junction unmatched. This CDR3 is 18 amino acids long. CDR3 residues: CASSSPLGQGNSNQPQHF. As DNA, the CDR3 is TGTGCCAGCAGCTCCCCTCTAGGACAGGGGAATAGCAATCAGCCCCAGCATTTT.

This clonotype was detected ten times or more. This chain uses TRBV20-1 with TRBJ2-1; 9 nucleotides agree with TRBD1. Germline CDR1 reads DFQATT; CDR2 reads SNEGSKA (reference sequence). V dropped 5 bases and J dropped 6; count of bases not matched to a gene: 11. This CDR3 comprises 15 residues. CDR3 in amino acids: CSAYHSGQGSNEQFF. The CDR3 DNA sequence: TGCAGTGCTTATCACTCCGGACAGGGGAGCAATGAGCAGTTCTTC.

Only a few counts were recorded for this clonotype. This sequence joins TRBV7-9 and TRBJ2-1; 9 bases match TRBD1. J lost 0 bases, V lost 5 bases, and 8 bases had no gene match. Looked up from germline, CDR1 is SEHNR and CDR2 is FQNEAQ (reference sequence). This CDR3 contains 17 residues. CDR3 bases: TGTGCCAGCAGCCTTAGACAGGGGGTGAGCTCCTACAATGAGCAGTTCTTC. Amino acid sequence: CASSLRQGVSSYNEQFF.

The chain joins TRBV2 to TRBJ1-1; perhaps TRBD1 as D (6 bases). Germline V gene lookup returns CDR1 SNHLY and CDR2 FYNNEI. V dropped 8 bases and J dropped 6 bases, with 16 bases sitting between them. The CDR3 is made up of 13 amino acids. CDR3 sequence reads: CASHDWGRPEAFF. The DNA of the CDR3 is TGTGCCAGCCACGACTGGGGGCGTCCTGAAGCTTTCTTT.

The gene calls are TRBV6-5 and TRBJ2-1; 15 bases map to TRBD2. This CDR3 comprises 21 residues. V shed 4 bases, J shed 2 bases, and the junction held 15 bases outside the gene matches. Germline CDR1 and CDR2: MNHEY and SVGAGI. Here the CDR3 reads CASSSILPGLAGGKTYNEQFF. CDR3 DNA: TGTGCCAGCAGTTCCATACTGCCGGGACTAGCGGGGGGTAAGACCTACAATGAGCAGTTCTTC.

This chain joins TRBV7-8 and TRBJ1-2; 7 bases map to TRBD1. The V segment lost 5 bases and the J segment 8 bases; nucleotides outside the gene matches: 11. CDR1 is SGHVS and CDR2 is FQNEAQ in the germline V gene. The length of the CDR3 is 14 residues. The DNA of the CDR3 is TGTGCCAGCAGCCCGACCCCAACAGGGGTCGGCTACACCTTC. Amino acids: CASSPTPTGVGYTF.

There are a few counts of this clonotype. The chain recombines TRBV2 with TRBJ2-1, with D uncertain. The CDR3 is made up of 14 amino acids. Between the trimmed V and J ends, which lost 4 bases and 0 bases, there was a span of 7 bases. Germline V CDR1 and CDR2: SNHLY, FYNNEI. CDR3 sequence: CASSVQRSYNEQFF. CDR3 nucleotides: TGTGCCAGCAGTGTACAGCGCTCCTACAATGAGCAGTTCTTC.

This chain links TRBV4-3 with TRBJ2-3; D might be TRBD1 or TRBD2, each matching 5 bases. The CDR3 loop spans 15 amino acids. The V end lost 3 bases, the J end lost 1 base, and 11 bases lay between the germline ends. The V gene's germline CDR1 is LGHNA and CDR2 YSLEER. CDR3 loop: CASSQGQGRTDTQYF. Written as DNA, the CDR3 is TGCGCCAGCAGCCAGGGTCAGGGACGCACAGATACGCAGTATTTT.

The rearrangement uses TRBV28 and TRBJ1-4, with D tentatively TRBD1 (6 bases). CDR1 is MDHEN and CDR2 is SYDVKM in the germline V gene. Trimming took off 5 bases at V and 3 bases at J, with 13 bases between the two ends. The CDR3 is 15 amino acids. This CDR3 reads CASSIGGPANEKLFF. The CDR3 DNA reads as TGTGCCAGCAGTATTGGGGGCCCGGCTAATGAAAAACTGTTTTTT.

The rearrangement joins TRBV5-1 to TRBJ2-1, with 8 bases that match TRBD1. The CDR3 totals 15 residues. V shed 7 bases, J shed 5 bases, and the junction held 11 bases outside the gene matches. CDR1 is SGHRS, CDR2 YFSETQ, per germline. For the CDR3, the DNA is TGCGCCAGCTTCCGGACAGGGCGCACCGACAATGAGCAGTTCTTC. Amino acids: CASFRTGRTDNEQFF.

The chain recombines TRBV20-1 with TRBJ2-1, with 15 bases matching TRBD2. Germline CDR1 and CDR2: DFQATT and SNEGSKA (reference sequence). This CDR3 has 15 residues. Unmatched junction bases numbered 5, after V lost 7 bases and J lost 4 bases. DNA of the CDR3: TGCAGTGTTGGAGGGACTAGCGGGAGGTACAATGAGCAGTTCTTC. It codes for CSVGGTSGRYNEQFF.

The CDR3 region has the DNA TGCGCCAGCAGCCCGACTAGAGCGGCCCCCACAGATACGCAGTATTTT. Translated, it gives CASSPTRAAPTDTQYF. The genes are TRBV4-3 and TRBJ2-3; D perhaps matches TRBD2 (6 bases). Germline CDR1 reads LGHNA; CDR2 reads YSLEER. Trimming removed 4 bases at V and 2 bases at J, with 16 bases between. The CDR3 extends over 16 amino acids.

V gene TRBV20-1 combines with J gene TRBJ1-1, with D uncertain. The CDR3 is 11 amino acids. CDR1 DFQATT and CDR2 SNEGSKA come from the germline V gene (reference sequence). Trimming stripped 2 bases from V and 5 bases from J, with 6 bases between. In DNA form, the CDR3 reads TGCAGTGCTAGAAAAGTAACTGAAGCTTTCTTT. This translates into CSARKVTEAFF.

The genes are TRBV20-1 and TRBJ2-1, with D tentatively TRBD1 (5 bases). CDR3 length: 12 residues. V was pared by 8 bases and J by 3 bases, with 11 bases between. Germline V gives CDR1 DFQATT, CDR2 SNEGSKA (reference sequence). This CDR3 reads CSQKGRYNEQFF. The CDR3 coding sequence is TGCAGTCAGAAGGGGCGCTACAATGAGCAGTTCTTC.

This clonotype was seen once. The chain couples TRBV18 to TRBJ2-1; TRBD2 matches 12 bases. The CDR3 totals 15 residues. CDR1 and CDR2 (germline): KGHSH, LQKENI. V dropped 3 bases and J dropped 8; count of bases not matched to a gene: 5. CDR3 residues: CASSPVASGRDEQFF. CDR3 bases: TGTGCCAGCTCACCGGTGGCTAGCGGGAGGGATGAGCAGTTCTTC.

The chain links TRBV20-1 to TRBJ2-1; no reliable D call. The V end lost 6 bases, the J end lost 6 bases, and 18 bases lay between the germline ends. Germline V gene data show CDR1 as DFQATT and CDR2 as SNEGSKA (reference sequence). The CDR3 loop spans 14 amino acids. CDR3 region: CSAPNGLLGNEQFF. The CDR3 coding sequence is TGCAGTGCGCCTAACGGCCTATTGGGCAATGAGCAGTTCTTC.

In this sample, this clonotype turned up a few times. J is TRBJ2-7 and V is TRBV7-8; D ambiguous. The CDR3 sequence is 13 residues long. The V end was cut by 2 bases, the J end by 6 bases, with 11 bases between. Germline CDR1 is SGHVS and CDR2 is FQNEAQ. CDR3 sequence: CASSLLTALEQYF. Written as DNA, the CDR3 is TGTGCCAGCAGCTTATTAACGGCCCTCGAGCAGTACTTC.